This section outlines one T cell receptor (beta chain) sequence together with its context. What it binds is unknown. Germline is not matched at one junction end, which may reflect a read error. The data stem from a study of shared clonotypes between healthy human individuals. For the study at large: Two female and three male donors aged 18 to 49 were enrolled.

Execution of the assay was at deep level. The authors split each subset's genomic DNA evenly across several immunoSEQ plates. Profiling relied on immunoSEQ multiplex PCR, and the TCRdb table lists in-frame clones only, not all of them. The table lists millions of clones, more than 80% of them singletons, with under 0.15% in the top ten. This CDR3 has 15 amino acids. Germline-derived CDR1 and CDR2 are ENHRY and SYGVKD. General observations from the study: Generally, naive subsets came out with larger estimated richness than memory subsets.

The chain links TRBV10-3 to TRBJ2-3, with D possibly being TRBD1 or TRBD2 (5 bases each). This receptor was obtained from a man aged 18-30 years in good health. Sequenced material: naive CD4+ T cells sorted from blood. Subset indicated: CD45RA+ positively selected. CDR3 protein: CASSYVKGTTDTQYF. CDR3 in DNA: TGTGCCAGCAGTTACGTAAAGGGGACCACAGATACGCAGTATTTT.